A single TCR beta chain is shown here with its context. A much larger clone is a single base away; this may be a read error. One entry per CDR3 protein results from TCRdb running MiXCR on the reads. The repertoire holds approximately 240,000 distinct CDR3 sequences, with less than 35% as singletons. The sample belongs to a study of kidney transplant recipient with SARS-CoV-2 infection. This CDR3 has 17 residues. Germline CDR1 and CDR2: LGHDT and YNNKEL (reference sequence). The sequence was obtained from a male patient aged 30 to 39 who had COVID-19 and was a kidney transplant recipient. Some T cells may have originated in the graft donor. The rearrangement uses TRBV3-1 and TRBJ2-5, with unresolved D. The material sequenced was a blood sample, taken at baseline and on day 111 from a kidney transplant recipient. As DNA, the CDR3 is TGTGCCGGCAGCTTCGGATATCCCATTTCTTTCTCTGAGACCCAGTACTTC. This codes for CAGSFGYPISFSETQYF.